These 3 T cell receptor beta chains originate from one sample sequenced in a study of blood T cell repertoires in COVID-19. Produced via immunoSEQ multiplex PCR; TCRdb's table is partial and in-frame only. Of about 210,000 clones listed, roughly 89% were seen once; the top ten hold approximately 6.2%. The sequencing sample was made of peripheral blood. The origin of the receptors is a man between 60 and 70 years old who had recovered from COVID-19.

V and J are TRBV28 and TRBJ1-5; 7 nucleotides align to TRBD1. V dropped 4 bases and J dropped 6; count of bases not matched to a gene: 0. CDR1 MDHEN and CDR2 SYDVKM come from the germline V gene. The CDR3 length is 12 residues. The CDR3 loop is CASSYRGQPQHF. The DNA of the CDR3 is TGTGCCAGCAGTTACAGGGGTCAGCCCCAGCATTTT.

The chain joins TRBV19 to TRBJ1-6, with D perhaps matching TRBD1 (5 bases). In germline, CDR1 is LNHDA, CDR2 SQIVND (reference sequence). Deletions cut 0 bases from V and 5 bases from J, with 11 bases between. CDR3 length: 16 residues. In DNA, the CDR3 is TGTGCCAGTAGTATAGATGCCAGGGTTAATAATTCACCCCTCCACTTT. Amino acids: CASSIDARVNNSPLHF.

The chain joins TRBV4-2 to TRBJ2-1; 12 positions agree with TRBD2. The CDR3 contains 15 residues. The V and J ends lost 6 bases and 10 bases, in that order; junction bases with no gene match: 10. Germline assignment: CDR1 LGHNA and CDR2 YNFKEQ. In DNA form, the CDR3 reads TGTGCCAGCAGGAAGGAACTAGCGGGAGGATGGGAGCAGTTCTTC. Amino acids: CASRKELAGGWEQFF.